Each of the 29 T cell receptor beta chains below was sequenced from the same sample in a study of blood T cells in healthy people across ages. Combining a sample-barcoded 5' primer with a J-beta primer mix, a second PCR ran for roughly 6 to 11 cycles. MiXCR was run by TCRdb on the 5' RACE reads, yielding one entry per CDR3 protein. Of about 1,400,000 distinct CDR3 sequences detected, around 59% appear once; the ten largest clones hold roughly 7%. Sequenced material: blood. The receptor source for this set is a man between 18 and 35 years old in good health.

The CDR3 nucleotides read TGCGCCAGCAGCCCCCCAGACTACCTGACAGGGGGTTACGAGCAGTACTTC. Protein product: CASSPPDYLTGGYEQYF. The chain carries TRBV5-1 and TRBJ2-7; 9 positions match TRBD1. V lost 4 bases and J lost 4; bases outside the gene matches: 15. CDR1 and CDR2 from the germline V gene are SGHRS and YFSETQ. The CDR3 is 17 amino acids.

The chain employs TRBV7-2 and TRBJ2-2; a possible D gene is TRBD1 (6 bases). Trimming shortened V by 5 bases and J by 6 bases, and 16 bases separated the two germline ends. The length of the CDR3 is 15 residues. Germline V gene lookup returns CDR1 SGHTA and CDR2 FQGNSA. The CDR3 spells CASSAWTANSGELFF. Here the CDR3 DNA reads TGTGCCAGCAGCGCCTGGACAGCAAACTCCGGGGAGCTGTTTTTT.

J is TRBJ2-7 and V is TRBV4-2, with D perhaps matching TRBD1 (6 bases). CDR3 length: 19 residues. Deletions cut 0 bases from V and 2 bases from J, with 23 bases between. CDR1 is LGHNA, CDR2 YNFKEQ, per germline. Here the CDR3 DNA reads TGTGCCAGCAGCCAAGATTCGGTGGACAGCGGTCATCCCACCTACGAGCAGTACTTC. This gives the protein CASSQDSVDSGHPTYEQYF.

The chain recombines TRBV2 with TRBJ2-1; 12 bases match TRBD1. The CDR3 spans 14 residues. V lost 7 bases and J lost 9; bases outside the gene matches: 7. CDR1 SNHLY and CDR2 FYNNEI come from the germline V gene. The CDR3 sequence: CASIGTGGEGEQFF. As DNA, the CDR3 is TGTGCCAGCATAGGGACAGGGGGCGAGGGTGAGCAGTTCTTC.

The chain links TRBV20-1 to TRBJ1-2; no firm D call. Germline-derived CDR1 and CDR2 are DFQATT and SNEGSKA (reference sequence). This CDR3 comprises 14 residues. Between the trimmed V and J ends, which lost 5 bases and 0 bases, there was a span of 13 bases. The chain's CDR3 is CSASQEPSNYGYTF. The DNA of the CDR3 is TGCAGTGCTTCCCAGGAGCCATCTAACTATGGCTACACCTTC.

This clonotype was counted a few times. The chain employs TRBV4-1 and TRBJ2-3; tentatively, D is TRBD2 (6 bases). V dropped 0 bases and J dropped 0 bases, with 10 bases sitting between them. CDR1 and CDR2 from the germline V gene are MGHRA and YSYEKL. The CDR3 consists of 16 residues. The CDR3 DNA reads TGCGCCAGCAGCCAAGAAACTAGCCTAAGCACAGATACGCAGTATTTT. Encoded protein: CASSQETSLSTDTQYF.

The chain is built from TRBV20-1 and TRBJ2-3; D remains ambiguous. Trimming removed 5 bases at V and 0 bases at J, with 15 bases between. The CDR3 is made up of 15 amino acids. The germline V gene encodes CDR1 DFQATT and CDR2 SNEGSKA (reference sequence). The DNA of the CDR3 is TGCAGTGCTCCCGACCGGAAGACTAGCACAGATACGCAGTATTTT. Protein product: CSAPDRKTSTDTQYF.

This clonotype was detected a few times. The chain recombines TRBV29-1 with TRBJ2-7; D perhaps matches TRBD1 (5 bases). Germline values: CDR1 SQVTM, CDR2 ANQGSEA. V lost 4 bases and J 2 bases, leaving 6 bases between the germline ends. The CDR3 has 11 residues. The CDR3 protein is CSVGRAYEQYF. The CDR3 nucleotides read TGCAGCGTTGGCAGGGCCTACGAGCAGTACTTC.

The chain has TRBV3-1 and TRBJ1-5, with a weak D call TRBD1 (6 bases). Deletions cut 4 bases from V and 7 bases from J, with 11 bases between. CDR3 length: 13 amino acids. The germline CDR1 and CDR2 sequences are LGHDT and YNNKEL (reference sequence). In DNA form, the CDR3 reads TGTGCCAGCAGCCGCCTACAGGGCCAGCCCCAGCATTTT. Protein: CASSRLQGQPQHF. The whole variable domain, filled in from reference TRBV3-1 and TRBJ1-5, reads DTAVSQTPKYLVTQMGNDKSIKCEQNLGHDTMYWYKQDSKKFLKIMFSYNNKELIINETVPNRFSPKSPDKAHLNLHINSLELGDSAVYFCASSRLQGQPQHFGDGTRLSIL.

The chain couples TRBV29-1 to TRBJ2-4; D is undetermined. The germline gives CDR1 SQVTM, CDR2 ANQGSEA. The CDR3 totals 11 residues. V lost 5 bases and J lost 6, with 8 bases in between. The DNA for the CDR3 is TGCAGCGTTCTGGACCTAAACATTCAGTACTTC. Translating it yields CSVLDLNIQYF.

The rearrangement uses TRBV6-5 and TRBJ2-3, with TRBD1 as a possible D gene (6 bases). Germline V CDR1 and CDR2: MNHEY, SVGAGI. CDR3 length: 16 residues. Trimming left V 6 bases short and J 11 bases short, with 27 bases between. This CDR3 is CASSPTNPTGLTRQYF. CDR3 nucleotides: TGTGCCAGCAGCCCGACTAACCCAACAGGGCTAACAAGGCAGTATTTT.

Concerning this clonotype itself: The junction does not match germline at one end; this may be a read error. The chain is built from TRBV11-2 and TRBJ2-1; tentative D call: TRBD2 (5 bases). The CDR3 covers 18 residues. Germline assignment: CDR1 SGHAT and CDR2 FQNNGV. CDR3 DNA sequence: TGTGCCAGCAGCTTAGACGCCTCACGGGGAGTAGTCTACAATGAGCATTTCTTC. Translated: CASSLDASRGVVYNEHFF. The variable domain in full, with the rest retrieved from reference TRBV11-2 and TRBJ2-1, is EAGVAQSPRYKIIEKRQSVAFWCNPISGHATLYWYQQILGQGPKLLIQFQNNGVVDDSQLPKDRFSAERLKGVDSTLKIQPAKLEDSAVYLCASSLDASRGVVYNEHFFGPGTRLTVL.

The rearrangement joins TRBV18 to TRBJ2-4, with TRBD1 matching over 7 bases. The CDR3 contains 13 residues. The germline V gene encodes CDR1 KGHSH and CDR2 LQKENI. V shed 3 bases, J shed 8 bases, and the junction held 4 bases outside the gene matches. CDR3 protein: CASSPGQHDIQYF. The CDR3 coding sequence is TGTGCCAGCTCACCGGGACAGCACGACATTCAGTACTTC.

The chain has TRBV2 and TRBJ2-3, with TRBD2 identical over 11 bases. V lost 7 bases and J lost 0; bases outside the gene matches: 3. The CDR3 has 15 residues. Looked up from germline, CDR1 is SNHLY and CDR2 is FYNNEI. CDR3 sequence: CASTGTSGSTDTQYF. The DNA of the CDR3 is TGTGCCAGCACCGGGACTAGCGGAAGCACAGATACGCAGTATTTT.

The chain uses TRBV20-1 and TRBJ2-4; 16 nucleotides agree with TRBD2. Trimming removed 5 bases from V and 0 bases from J; junction bases left unmatched: 10. Germline V gene sequence: CDR1 DFQATT, CDR2 SNEGSKA (reference sequence). The CDR3 extends over 19 amino acids. In DNA form, the CDR3 reads TGCAGTGCTTCACCTCTCGGGACTAGCGGGGGGGCAGCCAAAAACATTCAGTACTTC. Translation: CSASPLGTSGGAAKNIQYF.

The chain combines TRBV7-8 with TRBJ2-7; 9 nucleotides agree with TRBD2. This CDR3 has 15 residues. V shed 0 bases and J 3 bases; nucleotides not matched to a gene: 3. The germline V gene encodes CDR1 SGHVS and CDR2 FQNEAQ. The CDR3 loop reads CASSLAPREGYEQYF. The CDR3 region has the DNA TGTGCCAGCAGCTTAGCACCGCGGGAGGGCTACGAGCAGTACTTC. Drawing the rest from reference TRBV7-8 and TRBJ2-7, the complete variable domain is GAGVSQSPRYKVAKRGQDVALRCDPISGHVSLFWYQQALGQGPEFLTYFQNEAQLDKSGLPSDRFFAERPEGSVSTLKIQRTQQEDSAVYLCASSLAPREGYEQYFGPGTRLTVT.

This chain joins TRBV6-5 and TRBJ2-3, with D unresolved. Germline CDR1 reads MNHEY; CDR2 reads SVGAGI. The CDR3 is made up of 14 amino acids. Trimming took 8 bases from V and 2 from J, leaving 14 bases between them. CDR3: CASRPYGFTDTQYF. For the CDR3, the DNA is TGTGCCAGCCGTCCCTACGGCTTCACAGATACGCAGTATTTT.

This clonotype was detected once. This rearrangement joins TRBV28 to TRBJ2-7; 9 bases map to TRBD2. Trimming took 3 bases from V and 4 from J; bases not matched to a gene: 7. Germline-derived CDR1 and CDR2 are MDHEN and SYDVKM. The CDR3 spans 15 residues. The CDR3 coding sequence is TGTGCCAGCAGTTTTGGTAGCGGGGGAGAGTACGAGCAGTACTTC. Amino acid sequence: CASSFGSGGEYEQYF.

The chain couples TRBV20-1 to TRBJ2-3, with 7 positions matching TRBD2. The CDR3 has 17 residues. With 4 bases clipped from V and 0 bases from J, the junction kept 13 bases outside the gene matches. Germline loops: CDR1 DFQATT, CDR2 SNEGSKA (reference sequence). The CDR3: CSANTPSGPYSTDTQYF. Here the CDR3 DNA reads TGCAGTGCTAACACCCCTAGCGGACCCTATAGCACAGATACGCAGTATTTT.

The chain has TRBV5-1 and TRBJ2-6, with D perhaps matching TRBD1 (5 bases). The CDR3 runs to 15 residues. Looked up from germline, CDR1 is SGHRS and CDR2 is YFSETQ. Trimming shortened V by 0 bases and J by 8 bases, and 12 bases separated the two germline ends. DNA for the CDR3: TGCGCCAGCAGCTTGGTCCCCGACAGTACCAACGTCCTGACTTTC. Translation: CASSLVPDSTNVLTF.

This chain connects TRBV2 to TRBJ1-1; maybe TRBD1 (5 bases). Germline lookup yields CDR1 SNHLY and CDR2 FYNNEI. The CDR3 has 14 amino acids. V gave up 11 bases and J gave up 8 bases, with 24 bases separating them. In DNA form, the CDR3 reads TGTGCCTATCTCGGGGGGACGGTGGACAAGGAAGCTTTCTTT. This gives the protein CAYLGGTVDKEAFF.

The rearrangement uses TRBV11-2 and TRBJ2-3, with D perhaps TRBD1 or TRBD2 (5 bases each). The CDR3 runs 17 residues. Trimming left V 2 bases short and J 4 bases short, with 19 bases between. Germline V gene data show CDR1 as SGHAT and CDR2 as FQNNGV. CDR3 sequence (DNA): TGTGCCAGCAGCTTAACCAGAGGGACGGACGGACCAGATACGCAGTATTTT. Protein product: CASSLTRGTDGPDTQYF.

The chain is built from TRBV25-1 and TRBJ1-1; weak D call: TRBD1 (5 bases). Trimming took off 1 base at V and 7 bases at J, with 10 bases between the two ends. The CDR3 extends over 13 amino acids. CDR1 and CDR2 from the germline V gene are MGHDK and SYGVNS. The CDR3 region is CASSEWRQGEAFF. The CDR3 bases are TGTGCCAGCAGTGAATGGCGGCAGGGTGAAGCTTTCTTT.

The chain employs TRBV6-1 and TRBJ2-3; D assignment may be TRBD1 or TRBD2 (5 bases each). Germline V gives CDR1 MNHNS, CDR2 SASEGT. The V end lost 1 base, the J end lost 6 bases, and 8 bases lay between the germline ends. There are 13 residues in the CDR3. The CDR3 DNA reads as TGTGCCAGCAGTGAAGTGAGGGGCGATACGCAGTATTTT. Amino acid sequence: CASSEVRGDTQYF.

V and J are TRBV12-3 or TRBV12-4 and TRBJ1-2; D unresolved. CDR3 size: 13 residues. Trimming pared 6 bases from V and 8 bases from J, leaving 16 bases between. CDR3 in DNA: TGTGCCAGCAGCCTCATGGCTCAAGGAGGCTACACCTTC. Translated, it gives CASSLMAQGGYTF.

This chain uses TRBV10-3 with TRBJ2-7, with TRBD2 matching over 10 bases. CDR3 length: 15 amino acids. Germline V lookup: CDR1 ENHRY, CDR2 SYGVKD. The V gene end was trimmed by 10 bases and the J gene end by 0 bases; junction bases not matched to a gene: 9. The CDR3 loop is CASRRLAGSSYEQYF. CDR3 sequence (DNA): TGTGCCAGCCGTCGACTAGCGGGTTCCTCCTACGAGCAGTACTTC.

The chain has TRBV6-2 or TRBV6-3 and TRBJ2-7; unclear D gene. The germline CDR1 and CDR2 sequences are MNHEY and SVGEGT. The CDR3 runs to 12 residues. Trimming removed 7 bases from V and 0 bases from J, with 7 bases in between. The CDR3, as DNA: TGTGCCAGCAATGGGAACTCCTACGAGCAGTACTTC. Amino acids: CASNGNSYEQYF.

This chain connects TRBV6-5 to TRBJ2-1, with 8 bases that match TRBD1. The CDR3 spans 14 residues. The germline gives CDR1 MNHEY, CDR2 SVGAGI. Trimming cost V 6 bases and J 8 bases; bases outside gene matches: 9. The CDR3 here is CASRRQGAFDEQFF. CDR3 DNA: TGTGCCAGCAGGCGGCAGGGGGCTTTCGATGAGCAGTTCTTC.

The genes are TRBV7-2 and TRBJ1-6, with 7 positions matching TRBD1. V lost 5 bases to trimming and J lost 7 bases; unmatched junction nucleotides: 11. This CDR3 contains 16 residues. CDR1 is SGHTA and CDR2 is FQGNSA in the germline V gene. The DNA of the CDR3 is TGTGCCAGCAGCACGACCCGGGACAGAGCAAATTCACCCCTCCACTTT. It yields the protein CASSTTRDRANSPLHF.